The 22 T cell receptor beta chains below come from one sample, sequenced in a study of identical twins. TCRdb itself ran the 5' RACE reads through MiXCR, one entry per CDR3 protein. The profile shows about 530,000 distinct CDR3 sequences, nearly 15% of them singletons. The same sample was also studied in work on yellow fever vaccine responses in identical twins.

The sequenced sample was CD4+ T cells sorted from blood. The receptors originated from a young woman in good health.

This sequence joins TRBV7-2 and TRBJ2-7; the D call may be TRBD1 or TRBD2 (6 bases each). V was shortened by 4 bases and J by 0 bases, with 19 bases between the two germline ends. CDR1 SGHTA and CDR2 FQGNSA come from the germline V gene. The CDR3 consists of 17 residues. This CDR3 is CASSSRLGGGVSYEQYF. As DNA, the CDR3 is TGTGCCAGCAGCTCACGGTTAGGGGGAGGCGTCTCCTACGAGCAGTACTTC.

The chain recombines TRBV19 with TRBJ2-1; D gene uncertain. Germline-derived CDR1 and CDR2 are LNHDA and SQIVND (reference sequence). Trimming cost V 1 base and J 9 bases, with 10 bases left between them. The CDR3 is made up of 13 amino acids. The CDR3 loop reads CASSIVGNSEQFF. The CDR3 DNA is TGTGCCAGTAGTATAGTAGGCAACAGTGAGCAGTTCTTC. The full variable domain, in which reference TRBV19 and TRBJ2-1 provide the parts outside the CDR3, is DGGITQSPKYLFRKEGQNVTLSCEQNLNHDAMYWYRQDPGQGLRLIYYSQIVNDFQKGDIAEGYSVSREKKESFPLTVTSAQKNPTAFYLCASSIVGNSEQFFGPGTRLTVL.

This clonotype was detected a few times. The V gene is TRBV7-9, the J gene TRBJ2-6; D gene unclear. Per germline, CDR1 SEHNR and CDR2 FQNEAQ (reference sequence). The CDR3 consists of 14 residues. Between the trimmed V and J ends, which lost 2 bases and 2 bases, there was a span of 4 bases. CDR3 residues: CASSLYTGANVLTF. CDR3 DNA: TGTGCCAGCAGCTTATATACTGGGGCCAACGTCCTGACTTTC.

This clonotype was counted a few times. The chain employs TRBV28 and TRBJ1-2; TRBD1 matches 7 bases. Looked up from germline, CDR1 is MDHEN and CDR2 is SYDVKM. The CDR3 totals 14 residues. The junction had 9 bases not matched to a gene; V was cut back by 6 bases and J by 5 bases. CDR3 sequence: CASRTTGLGYGYTF. The CDR3 coding sequence is TGTGCCAGCAGAACGACAGGGTTGGGATATGGCTACACCTTC.

The chain combines TRBV5-1 with TRBJ2-1, with 7 bases that match TRBD2. V was pared by 0 bases and J by 7 bases, with 4 bases of the junction left unmatched. Germline V gene data show CDR1 as SGHRS and CDR2 as YFSETQ. This CDR3 contains 14 residues. The CDR3 sequence is CASSLEREDNEQFF. CDR3 DNA sequence: TGCGCCAGCAGCTTGGAACGGGAGGATAATGAGCAGTTCTTC.

The gene calls are TRBV3-1 and TRBJ2-7; possibly TRBD1 or TRBD2 for D (6 bases each). This CDR3 spans 17 amino acids. Trimming removed 5 bases at V and 1 base at J, with 21 bases between. Germline CDR1 and CDR2: LGHDT and YNNKEL (reference sequence). This chain's CDR3 is CASSGGLESWFSYEQYF. The DNA for the CDR3 is TGTGCCAGCAGCGGGGGGCTAGAATCATGGTTTTCCTACGAGCAGTACTTC.

This clonotype was seen a few times. The J gene is TRBJ2-1, the V gene TRBV12-3 or TRBV12-4; maybe TRBD1 (5 bases). The CDR3 has 16 amino acids. The V end was cut by 1 base, the J end by 9 bases, with 19 bases between. The CDR3 DNA reads as TGTGCCAGCAGTTTAGGGGGTAGGGGCTACATTGTTGAGCAGTTCTTC. The encoded protein is CASSLGGRGYIVEQFF.

This clonotype was counted many times. The J gene is TRBJ2-3, the V gene TRBV20-1, with 12 nucleotides matching TRBD1. V lost 6 bases and J lost 5; bases outside the gene matches: 3. The CDR3 has 13 amino acids. Germline CDR1 and CDR2: DFQATT and SNEGSKA (reference sequence). The chain's CDR3 is CSAWDRGRDTQYF. The CDR3 DNA reads as TGCAGTGCCTGGGACAGGGGGCGAGATACGCAGTATTTT.

This clonotype appeared many times. J is TRBJ2-5 and V is TRBV10-3; D is perhaps TRBD2 (6 bases). The CDR3 is 15 amino acids. The V gene's germline CDR1 is ENHRY and CDR2 SYGVKD. V dropped 2 bases and J dropped 9 bases, with 19 bases sitting between them. The CDR3 DNA reads as TGTGCCATCAGTGAGCCCCTGTCCGGGAGATCGTCCCAGTACTTC. It yields the protein CAISEPLSGRSSQYF.

In its sample, this clonotype was seen a few times. This rearrangement joins TRBV15 to TRBJ1-5; 9 bases map to TRBD1. After removal of 4 bases from V and 5 bases from J, the junction contained 9 bases not matched to a gene. The length of the CDR3 is 16 residues. Germline V gene lookup returns CDR1 LNHNV and CDR2 YYDKDF (reference sequence). The CDR3 region is CATSKNGQGLDQPQHF. CDR3 DNA: TGTGCCACCAGCAAAAACGGACAGGGGCTAGATCAGCCCCAGCATTTT.

The V gene is TRBV29-1, the J gene TRBJ2-1; 14 nucleotides align to TRBD2. From germline, CDR1 is SQVTM and CDR2 ANQGSEA. CDR3 length: 14 residues. V was pared by 4 bases and J by 9 bases, with 5 bases of the junction left unmatched. This chain's CDR3 is CSVAKGLAGAEQFF. In DNA form, the CDR3 reads TGCAGCGTTGCGAAGGGACTAGCGGGAGCTGAGCAGTTCTTC.

This clonotype was seen only a few times. V usage is TRBV29-1 and J usage is TRBJ2-2; 10 bases match TRBD2. Trimming removed 7 bases from V and 4 bases from J; junction bases left unmatched: 15. In germline, CDR1 is SQVTM, CDR2 ANQGSEA. This CDR3 is 17 amino acids long. The CDR3 is CSAYLLAGPRVTGELFF. CDR3 nucleotides: TGCAGCGCCTACTTACTAGCGGGGCCCCGGGTCACCGGGGAGCTGTTTTTT.

This clonotype was recorded a few times. The CDR3, as DNA: TGTGCCAGCAGCCAAGGGTTTGCGGTAGCGGGGGGGCCCCATGAGCAGTTCTTC. Its protein is CASSQGFAVAGGPHEQFF. This chain joins TRBV4-2 and TRBJ2-1; 11 positions match TRBD2. This CDR3 has 18 residues. V was pared by 1 base and J by 8 bases, with 13 bases of the junction left unmatched. Germline V lookup: CDR1 LGHNA, CDR2 YNFKEQ.

In its sample, this clonotype was seen a few times. The V and J genes are TRBV4-1 and TRBJ2-5; 10 bases agree with TRBD2. V was pared by 3 bases and J by 5 bases, with 6 bases of the junction left unmatched. CDR3 length: 15 amino acids. Germline lookup yields CDR1 MGHRA and CDR2 YSYEKL. CDR3 sequence (DNA): TGCGCCAGCAGCCAGTTGGGACTAGCGAGGGAGACCCAGTACTTC. It codes for CASSQLGLARETQYF.

This clonotype was counted between two and nine times. The chain employs TRBV20-1 and TRBJ2-7; 8 positions match TRBD2. From germline, CDR1 is DFQATT and CDR2 SNEGSKA (reference sequence). The CDR3 length is 16 residues. The junction had 13 bases not matched to a gene; V was cut back by 1 base and J by 5 bases. CDR3 sequence reads: CSARGGGSGSPNEQYF. CDR3 nucleotides: TGCAGTGCTAGAGGGGGGGGGAGCGGGAGCCCCAACGAGCAGTACTTC.

This clonotype was found once. V and J are TRBV28 and TRBJ2-5; D may be TRBD1 or TRBD2 (5 bases each). The germline CDR1 and CDR2 sequences are MDHEN and SYDVKM. This CDR3 is built from 15 residues. Trimming removed 5 bases from V and 6 bases from J, with 19 bases in between. In nucleotides, the CDR3 is TGTGCCAGCAGTCAGCCTTCCGGGGCACGGCAGACCCAGTACTTC. Its protein product is CASSQPSGARQTQYF.

This clonotype was seen at least ten times. V gene TRBV12-3 or TRBV12-4 combines with J gene TRBJ2-7, with D uncertain. CDR3 length equals 13 residues. Trimming took 3 bases from V and 4 from J, leaving 10 bases between them. The CDR3 nucleotides read TGTGCCAGCAGTTTTCTAGGACCGTACGAGCAGTACTTC. It is translated as CASSFLGPYEQYF.

This clonotype has more than one count but fewer than ten. The rearrangement joins TRBV5-1 to TRBJ2-4; possibly TRBD1 for D (6 bases). Trimming stripped 10 bases from V and 1 base from J, with 18 bases between. Germline V gives CDR1 SGHRS, CDR2 YFSETQ. The CDR3 runs to 15 residues. The DNA for the CDR3 is TGCGCCTCTTACAGGGTAGCCGTTGCCAAAAACATTCAGTACTTC. This encodes CASYRVAVAKNIQYF. Variable domain in full (rest from reference TRBV5-1 and TRBJ2-4): KAGVTQTPRYLIKTRGQQVTLSCSPISGHRSVSWYQQTPGQGLQFLFEYFSETQRNKGNFPGRFSGRQFSNSRSEMNVSTLELGDSALYLCASYRVAVAKNIQYFGAGTRLSVL.

The chain links TRBV18 to TRBJ2-1, with a tentative D call TRBD1 (6 bases). Germline V lookup: CDR1 KGHSH, CDR2 LQKENI. The CDR3 totals 14 residues. The germline V and J ends were trimmed by 5 bases and 6 bases, with 14 bases remaining between them. CDR3 in DNA: TGTGCCAGCTCATCCGGGACACCTAGCAATGAGCAGTTCTTC. It encodes CASSSGTPSNEQFF. Together with reference TRBV18 and TRBJ2-1, the CDR3 gives the full variable domain: NAGVMQNPRHLVRRRGQEARLRCSPMKGHSHVYWYRQLPEEGLKFMVYLQKENIIDESGMPKERFSAEFPKEGPSILRIQQVVRGDSAAYFCASSSGTPSNEQFFGPGTRLTVL.

The J gene is TRBJ2-3, the V gene TRBV5-1; 9 bases map to TRBD2. Per germline, CDR1 SGHRS and CDR2 YFSETQ. This CDR3 has 17 amino acids. With V trimmed by 0 bases and J by 2 bases, 7 bases remained unmatched. CDR3 residues: CASSLEGSGGVTDTQYF. CDR3 nucleotide sequence: TGCGCCAGCAGCTTGGAGGGTAGCGGGGGAGTCACAGATACGCAGTATTTT.

In its sample, this clonotype was seen many times. The V and J genes are TRBV3-1 and TRBJ2-3, with 10 bases aligning to TRBD2. The CDR3 length is 16 residues. V trimming: 1 base; J trimming: 5 bases; junction bases outside the gene matches: 6. Germline V gives CDR1 LGHDT, CDR2 YNNKEL (reference sequence). The CDR3 nucleotides are TGTGCCAGCAGCCAAGTGGGGCTAGCGGGGGAAGATACGCAGTATTTT. It encodes CASSQVGLAGEDTQYF.

There are a few counts of this clonotype. The rearrangement links TRBV12-3 or TRBV12-4 to TRBJ2-3; 11 bases are shared with TRBD2. Trimming at V came to 10 bases and at J to 11 bases, leaving 5 bases not matched to a gene. This CDR3 is built from 11 residues. The CDR3 DNA reads TGTGCCACGACTAGCGGGGTTTTGCAGTATTTT. This codes for CATTSGVLQYF.